This T cell receptor (beta chain) was profiled in a study of naive and memory T cell subsets. Germline V gene lookup returns CDR1 SGHTA and CDR2 FQGNSA. V lost 1 base to trimming and J lost 9 bases, with 9 bases between them. There are 12 residues in the CDR3. Study-wide results and caveats: No ground truth validated the naive and memory repertoire findings.

Cells stained for CD3, CD4, CD8, CD45RA and CD27 were sorted into four subsets. Two oligonucleotides, mixed equimolar, formed the beta constant-region primer covering TRBC1 and TRBC2. TCRdb reanalysed the UMI-ligation and nested PCR reads using MiXCR and keeps one entry per CDR3 protein. The sample has around 90,000 distinct CDR3 sequences; about 6.5% are singletons. This clonotype was seen many times. What it binds is unknown. V is TRBV7-2 and J is TRBJ1-1; D call uncertain. The receptor was derived from a human donor in good health. Specimen: central memory CD4+ T cells from blood. Here the CDR3 DNA reads TGTGCCAGCAGCTTAGTCGGACTGCAAGCTTTCTTT. It specifies CASSLVGLQAFF.